This T cell receptor (beta chain) is from a study of blood T cell repertoires in COVID-19. The protocol was immunoSEQ multiplex PCR, while the TCRdb copy is restricted to in-frame clones and leaves out a portion. Here the sample spans 650,000 to 800,000 clones, 80% to 90% being singletons. Sequences were obtained from peripheral blood. This clonotype originated in a woman aged 18-30 years with acute or convalescent COVID-19.

The CDR3 DNA is TGTGCCAGTCGCGTCGCTAACTATGGCTACACCTTC. Translating gives CASRVANYGYTF. The gene calls are TRBV19 and TRBJ1-2; D remains unclear. The CDR3 contains 12 residues. Germline CDR1 and CDR2: LNHDA and SQIVND (reference sequence). The ends were cut back, 8 bases at V and 0 bases at J, with 7 bases in the middle.